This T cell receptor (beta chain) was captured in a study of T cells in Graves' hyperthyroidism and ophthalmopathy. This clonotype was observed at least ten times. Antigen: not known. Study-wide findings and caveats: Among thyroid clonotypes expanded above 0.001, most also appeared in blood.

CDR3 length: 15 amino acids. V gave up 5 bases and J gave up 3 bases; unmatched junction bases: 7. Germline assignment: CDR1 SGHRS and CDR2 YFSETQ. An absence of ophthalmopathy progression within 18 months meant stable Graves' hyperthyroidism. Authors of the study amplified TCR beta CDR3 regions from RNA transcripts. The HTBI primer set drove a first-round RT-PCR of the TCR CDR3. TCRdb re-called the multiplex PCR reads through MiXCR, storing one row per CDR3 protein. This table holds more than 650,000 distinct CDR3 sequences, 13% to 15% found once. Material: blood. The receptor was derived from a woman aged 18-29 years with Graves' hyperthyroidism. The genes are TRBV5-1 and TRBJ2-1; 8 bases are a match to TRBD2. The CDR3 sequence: CASSLRLAGYNEQFF. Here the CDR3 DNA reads TGCGCCAGCAGTCTCCGGCTAGCGGGCTACAATGAGCAGTTCTTC. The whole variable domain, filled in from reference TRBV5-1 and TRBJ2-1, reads KAGVTQTPRYLIKTRGQQVTLSCSPISGHRSVSWYQQTPGQGLQFLFEYFSETQRNKGNFPGRFSGRQFSNSRSEMNVSTLELGDSALYLCASSLRLAGYNEQFFGPGTRLTVL.